One and the same sample provided the 14 T cell receptor beta chains below, sequenced in a study of CD8+ T cells in alopecia areata. Stated treatment: oral pan-JAK inhibitor, 5-10 mg twice daily. Extracted from the samples, RNA was reverse transcribed into cDNA to serve as the sequencing template. Generated by immunoSEQ multiplex PCR, the TCRdb table keeps only in-frame clones and is missing some. The table records about 270,000 clones, 60% of them present only once. This sample comprised CD4+ T cells sorted from blood, obtained at roughly week 53, from a patient treated with tofacitinib. The receptors stem from a human donor with alopecia areata.

The chain has TRBV5-1 and TRBJ2-7; tentatively, D is TRBD2 (5 bases). The V end lost 3 bases, the J end lost 2 bases, and 15 bases lay between the germline ends. Germline V lookup: CDR1 SGHRS, CDR2 YFSETQ. The CDR3 has 15 amino acids. The CDR3 sequence is CASSSSGKTAYEQYF. In DNA, the CDR3 is TGCGCCAGCAGCTCTTCCGGGAAAACCGCCTACGAGCAGTACTTC.

The sample holds one count of this clone. The chain couples TRBV7-8 to TRBJ1-5; a weak D match, TRBD1 (6 bases). CDR3 length equals 17 residues. Per germline, CDR1 SGHVS and CDR2 FQNEAQ. Trimming took 6 bases from V and 0 from J, leaving 18 bases between them. CDR3 protein: CASSHRPRGYSNQPQHF. DNA of the CDR3: TGTGCCAGCAGTCATCGCCCCAGGGGCTATAGCAATCAGCCCCAGCATTTT.

V gene TRBV9 combines with J gene TRBJ2-2, with D perhaps assigned TRBD1 or TRBD2 (5 bases each). Looked up from germline, CDR1 is SGDLS and CDR2 is YYNGEE. The germline V and J ends were trimmed by 4 bases and 7 bases, with 14 bases remaining between them. The CDR3 loop spans 14 amino acids. CDR3 sequence reads: CASSPLGTGGELFF. The CDR3 DNA reads as TGTGCCAGCAGCCCCCTCGGGACGGGCGGGGAGCTGTTTTTT.

V usage is TRBV5-1 and J usage is TRBJ1-4, with D tentatively TRBD1 (6 bases). Germline lookup yields CDR1 SGHRS and CDR2 YFSETQ. CDR3 size: 13 residues. The V gene lost 4 bases and the J gene lost 2 bases, with 6 bases spanning the gap. CDR3 coding DNA: TGCGCCAGCAGCGGACAGACTAATGAAAAACTGTTTTTT. It is translated as CASSGQTNEKLFF. Based on the CDR3 plus reference TRBV5-1 and TRBJ1-4, the full variable domain is KAGVTQTPRYLIKTRGQQVTLSCSPISGHRSVSWYQQTPGQGLQFLFEYFSETQRNKGNFPGRFSGRQFSNSRSEMNVSTLELGDSALYLCASSGQTNEKLFFGSGTQLSVL.

Only a few counts were recorded for this clone. The chain is built from TRBV6-6 and TRBJ2-3; TRBD2 aligns across 10 bases. Trimming removed 5 bases from V and 3 bases from J; junction bases left unmatched: 2. The germline V gene encodes CDR1 MNHNY and CDR2 SVGAGI (reference sequence). This CDR3 is 14 amino acids long. The DNA of the CDR3 is TGTGCCAGCAGTCGTAGCGGGGGGACAGATACGCAGTATTTT. It encodes CASSRSGGTDTQYF.

The genes are TRBV15 and TRBJ2-7; D may match TRBD1 or TRBD2 (5 bases each). The germline gives CDR1 LNHNV, CDR2 YYDKDF (reference sequence). CDR3 size: 16 residues. The germline V and J ends were trimmed by 0 bases and 3 bases, with 15 bases remaining between them. Here the CDR3 reads CATSREGDGTHYEQYF. CDR3 bases: TGTGCCACCAGCAGAGAAGGGGACGGGACCCACTACGAGCAGTACTTC. Drawing the rest from reference TRBV15 and TRBJ2-7, the complete variable domain is DAMVIQNPRYQVTQFGKPVTLSCSQTLNHNVMYWYQQKSSQAPKLLFHYYDKDFNNEADTPDNFQSRRPNTSFCFLDIRSPGLGDTAMYLCATSREGDGTHYEQYFGPGTRLTVT.

The chain is built from TRBV30 and TRBJ2-1; 9 bases are shared with TRBD2. J was trimmed by 4 bases and V by 3 bases; bases with no gene match: 10. Per germline, CDR1 GTSNPN and CDR2 SVGIG (reference sequence). The CDR3 is 16 residues long. The DNA for the CDR3 is TGTGCCTGGAGCGGGACCGGGACTAGCCGATACAATGAGCAGTTCTTC. Its protein is CAWSGTGTSRYNEQFF.

This chain joins TRBV30 and TRBJ1-5; D possibly corresponds to TRBD1 (6 bases). Trimming pared 2 bases from V and 4 bases from J, leaving 9 bases between. The CDR3 consists of 13 residues. Per germline, CDR1 GTSNPN and CDR2 SVGIG (reference sequence). The CDR3: CAWSQGTNQPQHF. DNA for the CDR3: TGTGCCTGGAGTCAGGGGACTAATCAGCCCCAGCATTTT.

This clone was seen once. The J gene is TRBJ2-5, the V gene TRBV6-5; D uncertain. The CDR3 spans 11 residues. Per germline, CDR1 MNHEY and CDR2 SVGAGI. V was pared by 8 bases and J by 7 bases, with 11 bases between. This CDR3 is CASGDYRTQYF. For the CDR3, the DNA is TGTGCCAGCGGAGATTACAGGACCCAGTACTTC.

The rearrangement uses TRBV7-3 and TRBJ2-2; D remains ambiguous. The V end lost 6 bases, the J end lost 2 bases, and 13 bases lay between the germline ends. CDR1 is SGHTA and CDR2 is FQGTGA in the germline V gene. The CDR3 runs to 15 residues. The CDR3 here is CASRQGALNTGELFF. The CDR3, as DNA: TGTGCCAGCAGGCAAGGAGCCCTAAACACCGGGGAGCTGTTTTTT.

The rearrangement uses TRBV30 and TRBJ1-5; 12 nucleotides match TRBD1. CDR3 length equals 17 residues. Germline-derived CDR1 and CDR2 are GTSNPN and SVGIG (reference sequence). V gave up 2 bases and J gave up 0 bases; unmatched junction bases: 5. The CDR3 DNA reads TGTGCCTGGAGTCGGGACAGGGGGCCTGGTAGCAATCAGCCCCAGCATTTT. It codes for CAWSRDRGPGSNQPQHF.

The chain employs TRBV4-3 and TRBJ2-3, with unresolved D. V gave up 0 bases and J gave up 8 bases, with 12 bases separating them. The germline V gene has CDR1 LGHNA and CDR2 YSLEER. The CDR3 length is 14 residues. The DNA for the CDR3 is TGCGCCAGCAGCCAAGAATTGCCCCAGTCTACGCAGTATTTT. This codes for CASSQELPQSTQYF.

This chain uses TRBV30 with TRBJ1-2; D gene ambiguous. V shed 2 bases and J shed 3 bases, with 22 bases lying between them. Looked up from germline, CDR1 is GTSNPN and CDR2 is SVGIG (reference sequence). The CDR3 is made up of 17 amino acids. The chain's CDR3 is CAWSKPSHRRRDYGYTF. The CDR3 nucleotides read TGTGCCTGGAGTAAGCCATCACACCGACGACGAGACTATGGCTACACCTTC.

The rearrangement joins TRBV11-1 to TRBJ2-1, with D maybe TRBD2 (7 bases). With 5 bases removed from V and 2 bases from J, the gap between germline ends came to 13 bases. Germline CDR1 and CDR2: SGHAT and FQDESV (reference sequence). The CDR3 extends over 15 amino acids. CDR3 sequence reads: CASSQGGAAYNEQFF. Here the CDR3 DNA reads TGTGCCAGCAGCCAAGGGGGGGCGGCCTACAATGAGCAGTTCTTC.